This TCR beta chain is from a study of blood T cell repertoires in COVID-19. Study details: Material from acute and convalescent COVID-19 was sourced from the United States, Italy and Spain. T cells, B-cell-depleted T cells, or PBMCs provided the cDNA or gDNA that served as material.

As originally analysed: Nucleated cell counts were estimated from reference gene primer amplification. Assay: immunoSEQ multiplex PCR; the TCRdb copy retains only in-frame clones and omits some. That table supplies the V and J calls and clone size; D and trimming were determined from the DNA. Found here are about 140,000 clones, approximately 89% of them singletons; the top ten hold about 1.7%. CDR1 is LNHNV, CDR2 YYDKDF, per germline (reference sequence). With 0 bases removed from V and 2 bases from J, the gap between germline ends came to 16 bases. CDR3 length equals 18 residues. The material sequenced was peripheral blood. This sequence was found in a woman in her 50s with acute or convalescent COVID-19. The rearrangement joins TRBV15 to TRBJ2-2; perhaps TRBD1 as D (6 bases). The CDR3 loop is CATSRDLLLGGNTGELFF. As DNA, the CDR3 is TGTGCCACCAGCAGAGATCTTCTGCTAGGGGGTAACACCGGGGAGCTGTTTTTT.